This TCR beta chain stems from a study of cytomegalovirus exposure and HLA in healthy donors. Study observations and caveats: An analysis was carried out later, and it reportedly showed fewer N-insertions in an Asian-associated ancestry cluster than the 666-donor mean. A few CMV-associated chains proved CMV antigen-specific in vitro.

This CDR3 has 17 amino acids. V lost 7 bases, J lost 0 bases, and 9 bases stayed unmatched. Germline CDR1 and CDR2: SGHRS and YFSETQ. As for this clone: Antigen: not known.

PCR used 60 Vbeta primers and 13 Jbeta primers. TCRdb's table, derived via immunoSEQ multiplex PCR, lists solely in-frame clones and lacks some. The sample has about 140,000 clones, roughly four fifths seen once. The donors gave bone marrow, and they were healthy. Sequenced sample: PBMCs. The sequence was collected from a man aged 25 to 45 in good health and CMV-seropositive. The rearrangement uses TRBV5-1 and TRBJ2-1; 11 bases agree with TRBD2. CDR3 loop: CASAYTSGSPSYNEQFF. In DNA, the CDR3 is TGCGCCAGCGCTTACACTAGCGGGAGCCCCTCCTACAATGAGCAGTTCTTC.